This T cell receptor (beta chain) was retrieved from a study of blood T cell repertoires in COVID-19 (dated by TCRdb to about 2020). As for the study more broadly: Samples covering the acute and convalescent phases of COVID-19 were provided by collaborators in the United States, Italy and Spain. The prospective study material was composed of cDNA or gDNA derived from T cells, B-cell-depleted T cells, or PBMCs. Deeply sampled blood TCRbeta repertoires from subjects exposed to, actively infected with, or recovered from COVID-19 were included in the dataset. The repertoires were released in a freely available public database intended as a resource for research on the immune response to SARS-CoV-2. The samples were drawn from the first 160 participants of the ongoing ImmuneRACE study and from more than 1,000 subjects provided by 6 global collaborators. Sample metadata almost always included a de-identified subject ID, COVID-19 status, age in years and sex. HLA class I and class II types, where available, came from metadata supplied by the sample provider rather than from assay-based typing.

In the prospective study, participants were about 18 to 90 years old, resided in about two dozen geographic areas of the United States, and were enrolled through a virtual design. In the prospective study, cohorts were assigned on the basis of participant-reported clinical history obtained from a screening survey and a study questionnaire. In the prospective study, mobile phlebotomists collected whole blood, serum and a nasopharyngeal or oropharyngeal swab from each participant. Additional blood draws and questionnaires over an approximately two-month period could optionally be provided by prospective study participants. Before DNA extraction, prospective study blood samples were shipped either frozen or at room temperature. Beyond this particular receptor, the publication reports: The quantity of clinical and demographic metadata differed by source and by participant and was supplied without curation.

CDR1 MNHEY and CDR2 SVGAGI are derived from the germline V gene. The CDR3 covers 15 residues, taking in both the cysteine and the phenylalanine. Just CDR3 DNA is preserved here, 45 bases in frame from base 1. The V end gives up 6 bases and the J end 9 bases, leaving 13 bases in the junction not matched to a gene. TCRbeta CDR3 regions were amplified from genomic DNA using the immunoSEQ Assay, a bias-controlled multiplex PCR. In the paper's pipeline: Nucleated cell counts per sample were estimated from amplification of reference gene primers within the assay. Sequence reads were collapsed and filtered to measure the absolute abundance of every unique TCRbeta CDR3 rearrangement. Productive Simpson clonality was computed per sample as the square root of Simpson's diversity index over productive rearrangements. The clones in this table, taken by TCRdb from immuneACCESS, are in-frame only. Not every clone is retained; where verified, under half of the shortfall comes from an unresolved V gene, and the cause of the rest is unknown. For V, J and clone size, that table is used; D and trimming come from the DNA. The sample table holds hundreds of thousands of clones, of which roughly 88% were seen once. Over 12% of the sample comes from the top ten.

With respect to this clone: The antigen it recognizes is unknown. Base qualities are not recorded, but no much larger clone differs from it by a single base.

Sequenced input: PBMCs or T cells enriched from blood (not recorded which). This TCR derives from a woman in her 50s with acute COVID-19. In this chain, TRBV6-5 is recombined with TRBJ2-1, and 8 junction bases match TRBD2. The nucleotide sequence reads TGTGCCAGCAGCGTACCGGGACTAGTCGGTGGTGAGCAGTTCTTC. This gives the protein CASSVPGLVGGEQFF.